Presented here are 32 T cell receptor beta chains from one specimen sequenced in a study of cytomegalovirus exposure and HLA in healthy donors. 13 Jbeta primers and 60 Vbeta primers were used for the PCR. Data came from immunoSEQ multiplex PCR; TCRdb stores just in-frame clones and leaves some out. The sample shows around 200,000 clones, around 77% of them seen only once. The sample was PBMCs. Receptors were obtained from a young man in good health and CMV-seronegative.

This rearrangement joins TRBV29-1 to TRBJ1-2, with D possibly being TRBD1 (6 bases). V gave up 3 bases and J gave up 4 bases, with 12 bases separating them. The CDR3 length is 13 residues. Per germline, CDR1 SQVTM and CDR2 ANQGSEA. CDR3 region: CSVDAGTFYGYTF. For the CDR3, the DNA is TGCAGCGTTGATGCTGGGACATTCTATGGCTACACCTTC.

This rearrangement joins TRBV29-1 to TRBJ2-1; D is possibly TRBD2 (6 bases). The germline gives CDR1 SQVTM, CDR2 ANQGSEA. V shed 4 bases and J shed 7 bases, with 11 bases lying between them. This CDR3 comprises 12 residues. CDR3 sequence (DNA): TGCAGCGTTGGGGTTGGGGGGAATGAGCAGTTCTTC. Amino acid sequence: CSVGVGGNEQFF.

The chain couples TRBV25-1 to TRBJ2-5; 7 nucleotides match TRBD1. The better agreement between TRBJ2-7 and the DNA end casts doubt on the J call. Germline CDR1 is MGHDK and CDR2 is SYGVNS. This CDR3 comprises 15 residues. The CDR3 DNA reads TGTGCCAGCAGTGAAAAGGGACAGCAATCCTACGAGCAGTACTTC. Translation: CASSEKGQQSYEQYF.

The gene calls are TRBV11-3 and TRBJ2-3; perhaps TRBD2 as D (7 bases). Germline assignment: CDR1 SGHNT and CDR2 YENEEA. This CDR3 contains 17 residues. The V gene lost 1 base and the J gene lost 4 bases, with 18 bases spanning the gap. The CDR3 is CASSLVLRGGMADTQYF. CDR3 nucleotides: TGTGCCAGCAGCTTAGTCCTTCGCGGGGGCATGGCAGATACGCAGTATTTT.

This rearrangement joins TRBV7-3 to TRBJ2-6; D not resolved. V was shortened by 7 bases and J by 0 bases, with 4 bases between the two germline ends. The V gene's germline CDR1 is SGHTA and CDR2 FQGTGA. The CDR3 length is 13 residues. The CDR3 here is CASTLSGANVLTF. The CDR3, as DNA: TGTGCCAGCACTCTCTCTGGGGCCAACGTCCTGACTTTC. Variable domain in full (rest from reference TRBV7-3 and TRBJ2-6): GAGVSQTPSNKVTEKGKYVELRCDPISGHTALYWYRQSLGQGPEFLIYFQGTGAADDSGLPNDRFFAVRPEGSVSTLKIQRTERGDSAVYLCASTLSGANVLTFGAGSRLTVL.

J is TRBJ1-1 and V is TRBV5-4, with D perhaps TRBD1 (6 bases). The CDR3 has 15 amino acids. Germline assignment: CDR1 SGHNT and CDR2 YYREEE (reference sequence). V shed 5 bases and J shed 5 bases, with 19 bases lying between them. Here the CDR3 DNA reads TGTGCCAGCAGTCCCGGGGGGGCCAGTCGGACTGAAGCTTTCTTT. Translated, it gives CASSPGGASRTEAFF.

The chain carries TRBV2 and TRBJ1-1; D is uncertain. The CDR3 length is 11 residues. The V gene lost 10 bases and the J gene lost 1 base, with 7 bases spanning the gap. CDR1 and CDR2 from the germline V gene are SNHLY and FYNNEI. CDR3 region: CAMGKNTEAFF. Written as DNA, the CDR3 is TGTGCCATGGGCAAGAACACTGAAGCTTTCTTT. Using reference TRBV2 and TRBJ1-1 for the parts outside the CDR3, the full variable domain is EPEVTQTPSHQVTQMGQEVILRCVPISNHLYFYWYRQILGQKVEFLVSFYNNEISEKSEIFDDQFSVERPDGSNFTLKIRSTKLEDSAMYFCAMGKNTEAFFGQGTRLTVV.

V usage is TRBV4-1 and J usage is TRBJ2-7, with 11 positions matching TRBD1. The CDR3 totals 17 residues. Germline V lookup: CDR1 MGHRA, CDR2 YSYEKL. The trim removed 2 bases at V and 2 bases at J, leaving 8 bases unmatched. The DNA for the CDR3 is TGCGCCAGCAGCCAACCTATTTCGGGACAGGGGGCCTACGAGCAGTACTTC. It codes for CASSQPISGQGAYEQYF.

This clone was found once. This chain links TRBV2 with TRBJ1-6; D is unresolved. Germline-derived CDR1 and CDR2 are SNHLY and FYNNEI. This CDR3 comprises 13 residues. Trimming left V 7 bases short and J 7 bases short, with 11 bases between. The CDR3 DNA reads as TGTGCCAGCAAGCCGGGGTGGAATTCACCCCTCCACTTT. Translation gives CASKPGWNSPLHF.

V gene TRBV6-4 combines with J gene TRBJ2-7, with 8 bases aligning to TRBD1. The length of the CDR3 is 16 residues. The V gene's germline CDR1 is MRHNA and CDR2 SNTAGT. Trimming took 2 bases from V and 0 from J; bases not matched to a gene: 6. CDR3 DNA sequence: TGTGCCAGCAGTGACGTGACAGGGGTTAGCTCCTACGAGCAGTACTTC. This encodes CASSDVTGVSSYEQYF.

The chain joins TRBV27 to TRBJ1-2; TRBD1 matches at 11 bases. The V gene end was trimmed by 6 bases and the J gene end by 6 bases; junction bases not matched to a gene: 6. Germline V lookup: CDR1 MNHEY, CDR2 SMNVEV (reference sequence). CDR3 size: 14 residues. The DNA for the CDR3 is TGTGCCAGCAGCGGGACAGGGGGTCTCCATGGCTACACCTTC. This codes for CASSGTGGLHGYTF.

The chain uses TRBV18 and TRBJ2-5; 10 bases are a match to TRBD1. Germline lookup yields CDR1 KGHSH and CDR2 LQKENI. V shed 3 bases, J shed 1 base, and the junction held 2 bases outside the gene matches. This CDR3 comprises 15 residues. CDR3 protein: CASSPRTGGQETQYF. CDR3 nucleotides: TGTGCCAGCTCACCCAGGACAGGGGGCCAAGAGACCCAGTACTTC.

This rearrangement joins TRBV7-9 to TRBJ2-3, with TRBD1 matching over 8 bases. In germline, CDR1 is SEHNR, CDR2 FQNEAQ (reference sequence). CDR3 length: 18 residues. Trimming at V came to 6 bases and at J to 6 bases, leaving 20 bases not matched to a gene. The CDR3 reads CASRKGFDLDRDGDTQYF. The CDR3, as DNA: TGTGCCAGCAGAAAAGGGTTCGATTTGGACAGGGACGGGGATACGCAGTATTTT.

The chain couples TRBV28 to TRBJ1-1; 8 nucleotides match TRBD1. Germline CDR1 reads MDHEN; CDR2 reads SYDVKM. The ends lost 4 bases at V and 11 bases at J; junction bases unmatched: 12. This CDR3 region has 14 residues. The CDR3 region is CASSSHQGAIGAFF. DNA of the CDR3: TGTGCCAGCAGTTCCCACCAGGGGGCAATTGGCGCTTTCTTT.

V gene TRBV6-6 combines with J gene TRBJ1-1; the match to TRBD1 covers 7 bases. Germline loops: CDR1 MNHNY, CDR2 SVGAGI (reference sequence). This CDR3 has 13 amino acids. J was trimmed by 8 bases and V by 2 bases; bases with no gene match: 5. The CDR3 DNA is TGTGCCAGCAGTTACGCAGGGGGAGCGGAAGCTTTCTTT. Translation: CASSYAGGAEAFF.

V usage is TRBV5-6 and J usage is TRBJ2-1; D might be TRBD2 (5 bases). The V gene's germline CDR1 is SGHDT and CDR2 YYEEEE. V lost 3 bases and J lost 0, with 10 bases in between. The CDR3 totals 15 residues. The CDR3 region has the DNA TGTGCCAGCAGCTCTGAGCGGAGCTCCTACAATGAGCAGTTCTTC. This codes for CASSSERSSYNEQFF.

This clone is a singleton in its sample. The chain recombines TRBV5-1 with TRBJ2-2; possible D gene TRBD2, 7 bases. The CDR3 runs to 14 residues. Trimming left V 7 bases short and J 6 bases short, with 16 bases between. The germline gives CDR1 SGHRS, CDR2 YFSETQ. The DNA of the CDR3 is TGCGCCAGCTTCACTTCGGGGGGCCCCGGGGAGCTGTTTTTT. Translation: CASFTSGGPGELFF.

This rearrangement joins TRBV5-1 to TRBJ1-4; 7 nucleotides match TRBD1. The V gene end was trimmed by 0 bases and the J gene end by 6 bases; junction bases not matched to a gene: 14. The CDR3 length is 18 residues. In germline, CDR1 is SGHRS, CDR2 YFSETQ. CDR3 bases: TGCGCCAGCAGCTTGGCCCGGAGACAGGGTGACTTCGATGAAAAACTGTTTTTT. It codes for CASSLARRQGDFDEKLFF.

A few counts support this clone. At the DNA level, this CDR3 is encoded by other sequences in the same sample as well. The DNA of the CDR3 is TGCGCCAGCAGCGGAGCAGGGGGGCGGTACTTC. Its translation: CASSGAGGRYF. The chain is built from TRBV5-1 and TRBJ2-4; D possibly corresponds to TRBD1 (7 bases). Per germline, CDR1 SGHRS and CDR2 YFSETQ. CDR3 length: 11 amino acids. The V and J ends lost 4 bases and 15 bases respectively, with 14 bases between them. Variable domain in full (rest from reference TRBV5-1 and TRBJ2-4): KAGVTQTPRYLIKTRGQQVTLSCSPISGHRSVSWYQQTPGQGLQFLFEYFSETQRNKGNFPGRFSGRQFSNSRSEMNVSTLELGDSALYLCASSGAGGRYFGAGTRLSVL.

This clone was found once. This CDR3 reads CASRSGTGGNQPQHF. The CDR3 nucleotides are TGCGCCAGCAGGTCCGGGACAGGGGGCAATCAGCCCCAGCATTTT. The genes are TRBV5-1 and TRBJ1-5, with 10 positions matching TRBD1. After removal of 5 bases from V and 2 bases from J, the junction contained 4 bases not matched to a gene. CDR1 and CDR2 from the germline V gene are SGHRS and YFSETQ. CDR3 length: 15 residues.

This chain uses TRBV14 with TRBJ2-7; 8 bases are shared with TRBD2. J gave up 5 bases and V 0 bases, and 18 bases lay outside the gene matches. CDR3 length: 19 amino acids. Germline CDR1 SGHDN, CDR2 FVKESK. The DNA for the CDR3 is TGTGCCAGCAGCCAAGACGCCTTATACCACGGGACTAGTTCACACGAGCAGTACTTC. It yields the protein CASSQDALYHGTSSHEQYF.

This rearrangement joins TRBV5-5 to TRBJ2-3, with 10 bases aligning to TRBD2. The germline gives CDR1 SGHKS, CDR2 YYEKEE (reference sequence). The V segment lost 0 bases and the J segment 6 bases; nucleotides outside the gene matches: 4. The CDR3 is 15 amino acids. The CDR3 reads CASSLASGSPDTQYF. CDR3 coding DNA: TGTGCCAGCAGCTTGGCTAGCGGGAGCCCTGATACGCAGTATTTT.

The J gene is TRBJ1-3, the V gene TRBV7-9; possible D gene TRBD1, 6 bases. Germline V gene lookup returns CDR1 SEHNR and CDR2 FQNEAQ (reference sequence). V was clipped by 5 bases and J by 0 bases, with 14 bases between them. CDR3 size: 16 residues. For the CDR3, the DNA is TGTGCCAGCAGCCCCCGGACAGCGCCCTCTGGAAACACCATATATTTT. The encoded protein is CASSPRTAPSGNTIYF.

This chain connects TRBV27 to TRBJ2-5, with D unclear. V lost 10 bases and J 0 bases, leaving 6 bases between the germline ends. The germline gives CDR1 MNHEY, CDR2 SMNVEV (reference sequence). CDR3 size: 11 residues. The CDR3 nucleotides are TGTGCCAAGCTGTACCAAGAGACCCAGTACTTC. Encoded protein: CAKLYQETQYF.

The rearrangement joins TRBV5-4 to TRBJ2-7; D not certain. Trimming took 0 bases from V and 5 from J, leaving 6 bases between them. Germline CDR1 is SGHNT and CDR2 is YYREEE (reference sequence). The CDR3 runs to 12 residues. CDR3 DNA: TGTGCCAGCAGCTTGGCCACTAACGAGCAGTACTTC. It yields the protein CASSLATNEQYF. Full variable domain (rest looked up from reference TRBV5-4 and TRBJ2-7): ETGVTQSPTHLIKTRGQQVTLRCSSQSGHNTVSWYQQALGQGPQFIFQYYREEENGRGNFPPRFSGLQFPNYSSELNVNALELDDSALYLCASSLATNEQYFGPGTRLTVT.

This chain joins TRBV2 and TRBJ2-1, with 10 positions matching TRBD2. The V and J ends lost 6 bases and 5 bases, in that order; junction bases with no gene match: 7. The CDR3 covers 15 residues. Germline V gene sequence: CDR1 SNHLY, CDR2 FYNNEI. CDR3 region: CASSSSLAGDNEQFF. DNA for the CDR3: TGTGCCAGCAGCTCATCTCTAGCGGGAGACAATGAGCAGTTCTTC.

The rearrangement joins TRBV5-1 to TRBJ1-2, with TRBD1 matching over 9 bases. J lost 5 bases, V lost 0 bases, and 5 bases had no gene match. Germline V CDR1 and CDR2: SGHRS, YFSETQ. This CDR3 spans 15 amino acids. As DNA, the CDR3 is TGCGCCAGCAGCTTGGCCGGACAGGGGAGTTATGGCTACACCTTC. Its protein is CASSLAGQGSYGYTF.

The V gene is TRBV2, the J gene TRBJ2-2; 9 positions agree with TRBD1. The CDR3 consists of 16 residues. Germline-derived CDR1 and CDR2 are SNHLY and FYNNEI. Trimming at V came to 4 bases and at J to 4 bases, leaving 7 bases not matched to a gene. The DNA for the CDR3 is TGTGCCAGCAGTGTAGGACAGGGGCCTGGCACCGGGGAGCTGTTTTTT. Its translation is CASSVGQGPGTGELFF.

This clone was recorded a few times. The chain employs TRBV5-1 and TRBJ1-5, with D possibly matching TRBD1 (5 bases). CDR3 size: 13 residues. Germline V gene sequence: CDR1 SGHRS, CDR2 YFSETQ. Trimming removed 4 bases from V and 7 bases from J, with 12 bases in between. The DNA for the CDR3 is TGCGCCAGCAGCACCGGGGGGGAGCAGCCCCAGCATTTT. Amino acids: CASSTGGEQPQHF.

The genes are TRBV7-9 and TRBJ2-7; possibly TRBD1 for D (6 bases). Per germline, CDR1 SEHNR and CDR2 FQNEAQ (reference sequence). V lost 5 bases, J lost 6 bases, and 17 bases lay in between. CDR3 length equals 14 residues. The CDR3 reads CASSPLGQGPEQYF. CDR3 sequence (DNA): TGTGCCAGCAGCCCCCTGGGTCAGGGGCCCGAGCAGTACTTC.

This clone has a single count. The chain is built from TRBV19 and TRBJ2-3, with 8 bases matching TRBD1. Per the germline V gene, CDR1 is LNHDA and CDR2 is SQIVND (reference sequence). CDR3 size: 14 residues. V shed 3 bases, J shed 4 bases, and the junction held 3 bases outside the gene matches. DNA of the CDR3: TGTGCCAGTAGTATGACAGGGGAGGCAGATACGCAGTATTTT. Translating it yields CASSMTGEADTQYF.

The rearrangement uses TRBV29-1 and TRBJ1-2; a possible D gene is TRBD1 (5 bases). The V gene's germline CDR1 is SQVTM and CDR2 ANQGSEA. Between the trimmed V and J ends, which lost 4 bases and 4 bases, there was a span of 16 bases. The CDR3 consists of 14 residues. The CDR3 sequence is CSVVYQGSGYGYTF. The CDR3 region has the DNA TGCAGCGTTGTCTATCAGGGCTCGGGCTATGGCTACACCTTC.